What follows are 10 T cell receptor beta chains derived from one specimen sequenced in a study of regulatory T cells in long-lasting Graves disease. TCR beta libraries were built with iRepertoire HTBI primers and Arm-PCR of CDR3 regions. TCRdb used MiXCR to reprocess the multiplex PCR reads, holding one entry per CDR3 protein. The top ten clones hold approximately 7.8% of a sample with roughly 450,000 distinct CDR3 sequences, 20% of them seen once. The time point denotes: persistent/refractory GD, antithyroid drugs over 5 years with positive TRAb. Extracted PBMC RNA gave rise to the TCR library. The sequencing here drew on peripheral blood mononuclear cells (PBMCs), taken when the disease was refractory, from a patient treated with antithyroid drugs. Receptors originate from a female donor with Graves disease.

This clonotype was counted ten times or more. The V gene is TRBV28, the J gene TRBJ1-5, with D unclear. Germline assignment: CDR1 MDHEN and CDR2 SYDVKM. With 4 bases removed from V and 4 bases from J, the gap between germline ends came to 14 bases. This CDR3 spans 15 amino acids. The CDR3 nucleotides read TGTGCCAGCAGTTCCAAGGGTGTGTGGAATCAGCCCCAGCATTTT. This codes for CASSSKGVWNQPQHF.

A remark on this clonotype: One end of the junction does not line up with germline, which may come from a read error. V is TRBV7-6 and J is TRBJ2-5, with 8 positions matching TRBD1. The CDR3 runs to 13 residues. Per the germline V gene, CDR1 is SGHVS and CDR2 is FNYEAQ. This CDR3 is CTSSRYTGGTQYF. The CDR3 DNA is TGTACCAGCAGCAGATATACAGGGGGGACCCAGTACTTC.

The rearrangement joins TRBV11-2 to TRBJ1-1; D may be TRBD1 (6 bases). Per germline, CDR1 SGHAT and CDR2 FQNNGV. Deletions cut 1 base from V and 10 bases from J, with 13 bases between. This CDR3 region has 13 residues. CDR3 sequence: CASSLGLPGAAFF. Here the CDR3 DNA reads TGTGCCAGCAGCTTAGGTTTACCGGGGGCAGCTTTCTTT.

This clonotype was detected ten times or more. The V and J genes are TRBV29-1 and TRBJ1-2; D is perhaps TRBD1 (5 bases). V lost 7 bases, J lost 4 bases, and 13 bases lay in between. Germline lookup yields CDR1 SQVTM and CDR2 ANQGSEA. The CDR3 runs 12 residues. The CDR3 is CSASTAIYGYTF. The CDR3 DNA reads as TGCAGCGCTTCGACAGCAATCTATGGCTACACCTTC.

At least ten counts were recorded for this clonotype. V usage is TRBV20-1 and J usage is TRBJ1-2, with D perhaps matching TRBD1 (6 bases). Trimming left V 5 bases short and J 6 bases short, with 7 bases between. The germline V gene has CDR1 DFQATT and CDR2 SNEGSKA (reference sequence). This CDR3 is built from 10 residues. The CDR3 here is CSARGHGYTF. CDR3 coding DNA: TGCAGTGCTCGGGGGCATGGCTACACCTTC.

V is TRBV6-1 and J is TRBJ2-7; 9 bases are a match to TRBD1. CDR1 is MNHNS and CDR2 is SASEGT in the germline V gene. The length of the CDR3 is 15 residues. V was pared by 6 bases and J by 3 bases, with 9 bases of the junction left unmatched. This CDR3 reads CASSPGGQGSYEQYF. The CDR3 DNA reads TGTGCCAGCAGCCCCGGGGGACAGGGAAGCTACGAGCAGTACTTC.

On this clonotype: At one of its ends the junction is not consistent with the germline gene, which may arise from a read error. The gene calls are TRBV7-9 and TRBJ1-4; D unclear. CDR1 is SEHNR, CDR2 FQNEAQ, per germline (reference sequence). The CDR3 extends over 14 amino acids. CDR3 sequence (DNA): TGTGCCAGCAGCTTAACTGGCACTAATGAAAAACTGGTTTTT. Protein sequence: CASSLTGTNEKLVF.

The table lists this clonotype with many counts. This chain uses TRBV28 with TRBJ1-1, with 7 bases matching TRBD1. Germline V gene data show CDR1 as MDHEN and CDR2 as SYDVKM. The CDR3 length is 15 residues. J lost 4 bases, V lost 6 bases, and 11 bases had no gene match. CDR3 protein: CASSSPAGGSTEAFF. The CDR3 DNA reads as TGTGCCAGCAGCTCCCCGGCAGGGGGGAGCACTGAAGCTTTCTTT.

The J gene is TRBJ1-1, the V gene TRBV29-1; D unclear. Germline V gene lookup returns CDR1 SQVTM and CDR2 ANQGSEA. Deletions cut 3 bases from V and 0 bases from J, with 8 bases between. The length of the CDR3 is 13 residues. CDR3 residues: CSVDEGLNTEAFF. CDR3 nucleotides: TGCAGCGTTGATGAGGGATTGAACACTGAAGCTTTCTTT.

This clonotype appeared many times. This sequence joins TRBV20-1 and TRBJ2-7, with 10 bases matching TRBD2. Germline values: CDR1 DFQATT, CDR2 SNEGSKA (reference sequence). The trim removed 3 bases at V and 0 bases at J, leaving 14 bases unmatched. The CDR3 has 18 amino acids. CDR3 sequence reads: CSARRPAGGPLSSYEQYF. The CDR3 DNA follows: TGCAGTGCTAGGCGGCCAGCGGGAGGGCCCCTGAGCTCCTACGAGCAGTACTTC.